The rows below give T cell receptor beta chains drawn from one sample of a study of T cells in Graves' hyperthyroidism and ophthalmopathy. One entry per CDR3 protein results from TCRdb running MiXCR on the multiplex PCR reads. There are about 400,000 distinct CDR3 sequences in the sample; approximately 14% occur only once, and just under 8% lies in the top ten. Specimen: blood. These receptors all stem from a woman under 30 with Graves' hyperthyroidism. CDR3s include the opening cysteine and the closing phenylalanine or tryptophan. A D gene is named only where the DNA matches it firmly. Clone size is not always given. Where it is, it says once, few, many or a class for expanded clones.

d_call: -; clone_size: many; v_call: TRBV2; j_call: TRBJ1-3; cdr3_nt: TGTGCCAGCAGAGACAGGGGAAACACCATATATTTT; cdr3_aa: CASRDRGNTIYF
d_call: -; clone_size: many; v_call: TRBV6-1; j_call: TRBJ1-4; cdr3_nt: TGTGCCAGCACTACAGCTAATGAAAAACTGTTTTTT; cdr3_aa: CASTTANEKLFF
d_call: TRBD1; clone_size: few; v_call: TRBV11-3; j_call: TRBJ2-7; cdr3_nt: TGTGCCAGCAACGACAGGGGAGAAGGGTTCTACGAGCAGTACTTC; cdr3_aa: CASNDRGEGFYEQYF
d_call: -; clone_size: -; v_call: TRBV20-1; j_call: TRBJ1-2; cdr3_nt: TGCAGTGCTAGCGGGCAGACGGCTGGCTACACCTTC; cdr3_aa: CSASGQTAGYTF
d_call: TRBD1; clone_size: many; v_call: TRBV20-1; j_call: TRBJ2-5; cdr3_nt: TGCAGTGCTAGAGGTCCCTCGGGACAGGCGTACCAAGAGACCCAGTACTTC; cdr3_aa: CSARGPSGQAYQETQYF
d_call: -; clone_size: many; v_call: TRBV28; j_call: TRBJ1-4; cdr3_nt: TGTGCCAGCAGAAGTTTTCACGAGGTGGAGGGGGGTTACGAAAAACTGTTTTTT; cdr3_aa: CASRSFHEVEGGYEKLFF
d_call: -; clone_size: many; v_call: TRBV28; j_call: TRBJ1-2; cdr3_nt: TGTGCCAGCAGTTTATGGGGGGCCAGTGACTATGGCTACACCTTC; cdr3_aa: CASSLWGASDYGYTF
d_call: TRBD2; clone_size: many; v_call: TRBV7-3; j_call: TRBJ2-2; cdr3_nt: TGTGCCAGCTCCCTAGCGGGAGGTCCGAGAGCGGACACCGGGGAGCTGTTTTTT; cdr3_aa: CASSLAGGPRADTGELFF
d_call: -; clone_size: few; v_call: TRBV7-9; j_call: TRBJ1-4; cdr3_nt: TGTGCCAGCAGCCCCGGACTAGGCGAAAAACTGTTTTTT; cdr3_aa: CASSPGLGEKLFF
d_call: -; clone_size: -; v_call: TRBV7-2; j_call: TRBJ2-1; cdr3_nt: TGTGCCAGCAGCCCCGACTTCCGCTCCTACAATGAGCAGTTCTTC; cdr3_aa: CASSPDFRSYNEQFF
d_call: -; clone_size: few; v_call: TRBV19; j_call: TRBJ2-3; cdr3_nt: TGTGCCAGTAGTATTTCCGTCCACCCTAGCACAGATACGCAGTATTTT; cdr3_aa: CASSISVHPSTDTQYF
d_call: TRBD1; clone_size: many; v_call: TRBV6-2/TRBV6-3; j_call: TRBJ1-5; cdr3_nt: TGTGCCAGCAGTTACTTAGACAGGGATCAGCCCCAGCATTTT; cdr3_aa: CASSYLDRDQPQHF
d_call: -; clone_size: many; v_call: TRBV5-8; j_call: TRBJ1-1; cdr3_nt: TGTGCCAGCAGCTTGGGGCTCCTCCCAAAGTACACTGAAGCTTTCTTT; cdr3_aa: CASSLGLLPKYTEAFF
d_call: -; clone_size: -; v_call: TRBV27; j_call: TRBJ1-4; cdr3_nt: TGTGCCAGCAGTTCCCCACCGGGACCCTATGAAAAACTGTTTTTT; cdr3_aa: CASSSPPGPYEKLFF
d_call: -; clone_size: few; v_call: TRBV15; j_call: TRBJ1-6; cdr3_nt: TGTGCCACCAGCAGAGAGGGGGATTCGTCACCCCTCCACTTT; cdr3_aa: CATSREGDSSPLHF
d_call: -; clone_size: -; v_call: TRBV19; j_call: TRBJ2-7; cdr3_nt: TGTGCCAGTAGTCCAGGGTGGACTCGGCGGGCCTACGAGCAGTACTTC; cdr3_aa: CASSPGWTRRAYEQYF
d_call: TRBD2; clone_size: many; v_call: TRBV10-3; j_call: TRBJ2-1; cdr3_nt: TGTGCCATCAGTGAGTCGCTAACTTCAAGCGGGAGCTCCTACAATGAGCAGTTCTTC; cdr3_aa: CAISESLTSSGSSYNEQFF
d_call: TRBD1; clone_size: many; v_call: TRBV2; j_call: TRBJ2-7; cdr3_nt: TGTGCCAGCACCGTGGTGGGACAGGCAGGCGGGCAGTACTTC; cdr3_aa: CASTVVGQAGGQYF
d_call: TRBD2; clone_size: many; v_call: TRBV6-2/TRBV6-3; j_call: TRBJ2-1; cdr3_nt: TGTGCCAGCGAGACGGGGCTAGCGGGCGGAAATGAGCAGTTCTTC; cdr3_aa: CASETGLAGGNEQFF
d_call: -; clone_size: many; v_call: TRBV2; j_call: TRBJ1-5; cdr3_nt: TGTGCCAGCCAGAGGGTTAGCAATCAGCCCCAGCATTTT; cdr3_aa: CASQRVSNQPQHF
d_call: TRBD1; clone_size: many; v_call: TRBV20-1; j_call: TRBJ1-2; cdr3_nt: TGCAGTGCCCGGGATGGACAGGGAGGGATCTATGGCTACACCTTC; cdr3_aa: CSARDGQGGIYGYTF
d_call: -; clone_size: few; v_call: TRBV19; j_call: TRBJ1-2; cdr3_nt: TGTGCCAGTAGTCACCTAGGCAGTGTACCGTATGGCTACACCTTC; cdr3_aa: CASSHLGSVPYGYTF
d_call: TRBD2; clone_size: many; v_call: TRBV7-3; j_call: TRBJ2-3; cdr3_nt: TGTGCCAGCAGACTAGCGGGGGAGACAGATACGCAGTATTTT; cdr3_aa: CASRLAGETDTQYF
d_call: -; clone_size: many; v_call: TRBV12-3/TRBV12-4; j_call: TRBJ2-5; cdr3_nt: TGTGCCAGCAGTTTAATAGGGGGGCCCTGGGGGGAGACCCAGTACTTC; cdr3_aa: CASSLIGGPWGETQYF
d_call: -; clone_size: few; v_call: TRBV19; j_call: TRBJ2-3; cdr3_nt: TGTGCCAGTAGTTATCGAGGGGGCACAGATACGCAGTATTTT; cdr3_aa: CASSYRGGTDTQYF
d_call: TRBD1; clone_size: many; v_call: TRBV2; j_call: TRBJ2-2; cdr3_nt: TGTGCCAGCAGTGTACAGGGGAGGAACACCGGGGAGCTGTTTTTT; cdr3_aa: CASSVQGRNTGELFF
d_call: -; clone_size: many; v_call: TRBV9; j_call: TRBJ2-1; cdr3_nt: TGTGCCAGCAGCCCTGCTACCCACTCCTACAATGAGCAGTTCTTC; cdr3_aa: CASSPATHSYNEQFF
d_call: -; clone_size: few; v_call: TRBV9; j_call: TRBJ2-7; cdr3_nt: TGTGCCAGCAGCGTAGTGGCAGAAGCCTACGAGCAGTACTTC; cdr3_aa: CASSVVAEAYEQYF
d_call: TRBD1; clone_size: many; v_call: TRBV4-2; j_call: TRBJ2-3; cdr3_nt: TGTGCCAGCAGCCAAGATTTTAACCCTACAGGGGCCACAGATACGCAGTATTTT; cdr3_aa: CASSQDFNPTGATDTQYF
d_call: -; clone_size: many; v_call: TRBV6-6; j_call: TRBJ2-7; cdr3_nt: TGTGCCAGCAGTTACGGGGATCACGGCGAGCAGTACTTC; cdr3_aa: CASSYGDHGEQYF
d_call: TRBD1; clone_size: many; v_call: TRBV5-6; j_call: TRBJ2-5; cdr3_nt: TGTGCCAGCACCTGGGGTACAGGGGCTCAGGAGACCCAGTACTTC; cdr3_aa: CASTWGTGAQETQYF
d_call: -; clone_size: many; v_call: TRBV3-1; j_call: TRBJ2-1; cdr3_nt: TGTGCCAGCAGCCAAGAACCCCGAGGAGAGCAGTTCTTC; cdr3_aa: CASSQEPRGEQFF
d_call: TRBD1; clone_size: many; v_call: TRBV11-1; j_call: TRBJ2-3; cdr3_nt: TGTGCCAGCAGCCGGGACAGGACAGATACGCAGTATTTT; cdr3_aa: CASSRDRTDTQYF
d_call: TRBD1; clone_size: few; v_call: TRBV24-1; j_call: TRBJ2-2; cdr3_nt: TGTGCCACCAGTCTAGGACAGGGGGCTTTGGACACCGGGGAGCTGTTTTTT; cdr3_aa: CATSLGQGALDTGELFF
d_call: -; clone_size: many; v_call: TRBV5-6; j_call: TRBJ1-4; cdr3_nt: TGTGCCAGCAGCTTGTCAGGGCAGCCCTATAATGAAAAACTGTTTTTT; cdr3_aa: CASSLSGQPYNEKLFF
d_call: -; clone_size: -; v_call: TRBV12-3/TRBV12-4; j_call: TRBJ2-1; cdr3_nt: TGTGCCAGCAGTAAGACTGGGGGGCAGTTCTTC; cdr3_aa: CASSKTGGQFF
d_call: -; clone_size: many; v_call: TRBV18; j_call: TRBJ2-7; cdr3_nt: TGTGCCAGCTCACCACGGACTACTGGAGACTACGAGCAGTACTTC; cdr3_aa: CASSPRTTGDYEQYF
d_call: TRBD1; clone_size: many; v_call: TRBV29-1; j_call: TRBJ1-4; cdr3_nt: TGCAGCGTTCGCATACAGGGGGCCACCGGCACTAATGAAAAACTGTTTTTT; cdr3_aa: CSVRIQGATGTNEKLFF
d_call: -; clone_size: many; v_call: TRBV12-3/TRBV12-4; j_call: TRBJ1-4; cdr3_nt: TGTGCCAGCAGTTTACGCCACAGGGTGGATGAAAAACTGTTTTTT; cdr3_aa: CASSLRHRVDEKLFF
d_call: -; clone_size: -; v_call: TRBV19; j_call: TRBJ1-2; cdr3_nt: TGTGCCAGTAGTATGAATGGAGCTAACTATGGCTACACCTTC; cdr3_aa: CASSMNGANYGYTF
d_call: TRBD2; clone_size: many; v_call: TRBV20-1; j_call: TRBJ2-3; cdr3_nt: TGCAGTGCTAGAGACGGGAGGGGATTAGTTGATGGTACGCAGTATTTT; cdr3_aa: CSARDGRGLVDGTQYF
d_call: TRBD2; clone_size: few; v_call: TRBV20-1; j_call: TRBJ2-4; cdr3_nt: TGCAGTGCATTGGGGATAGCGGGAGGGTCTGCCAAAAACATTCAGTACTTC; cdr3_aa: CSALGIAGGSAKNIQYF
d_call: -; clone_size: -; v_call: TRBV5-8; j_call: TRBJ1-6; cdr3_nt: TGTGCCAGCAGCGTAGACTCCTATAATTCACCCCTCCACTTT; cdr3_aa: CASSVDSYNSPLHF
d_call: -; clone_size: many; v_call: TRBV3-1; j_call: TRBJ1-2; cdr3_nt: TGTGCCAGCAGCCAGGTCCCGGGGGCCTATGGCTACACCTTC; cdr3_aa: CASSQVPGAYGYTF
d_call: TRBD2; clone_size: many; v_call: TRBV12-5; j_call: TRBJ2-5; cdr3_nt: TGTGCTAGTGGTCCCCGACTAGCGAAAGAGACCCAGTACTTC; cdr3_aa: CASGPRLAKETQYF
d_call: -; clone_size: many; v_call: TRBV25-1; j_call: TRBJ1-2; cdr3_nt: TGTGCCAGCAGTGTTCACGAGGGTAATGGCTACACCTTC; cdr3_aa: CASSVHEGNGYTF
d_call: TRBD1; clone_size: few; v_call: TRBV5-1; j_call: TRBJ2-7; cdr3_nt: TGCGCCAGCAGCTTACAGGGGTTGGGGCCCTACGAGCAGTACTTC; cdr3_aa: CASSLQGLGPYEQYF